This is a list of T cell receptor beta chains from one sample in a study of Tregs in tolerant kidney transplant recipients. Some clones are missing from TCRdb's copy, which holds only in-frame ones; the method was immunoSEQ multiplex PCR. The top ten hold about 3.8% of the sample, which has around 64,000 clones, around 87% seen once. The sequences come from CD4+ T cells from blood (PBMCs), collected 6 months after the transplant. The receptors shown here come from a human patient who received a combined kidney and bone marrow transplant. Some T cells may be provided by the graft donor. CDR3s include the opening cysteine and the closing phenylalanine or tryptophan. D genes are given only for firm matches. Clone sizes are given selectively: once, few, many, or a class where the clone is expanded.

v_call	d_call	clone_size	j_call	cdr3_nt	cdr3_aa
TRBV2	-	few	TRBJ2-2	TGTGCCAGCAGTGAGAGACAGGCGAACACCGGGGAGCTGTTTTTT	CASSERQANTGELFF
TRBV29-1	TRBD1	-	TRBJ2-7	TGCAGCGCCGGCAGACAGGGGATATCCTACGAGCAGTACTTC	CSAGRQGISYEQYF
TRBV9	TRBD1	once	TRBJ2-7	TGTGCCAGCAGCGTAGGACAGGGACCCTACGAGCAGTACTTC	CASSVGQGPYEQYF
TRBV5-6	TRBD2	-	TRBJ2-3	TGTGCCAGCAGCTTCGTTACTAGCGGGGGTAGCACAGATACGCAGTATTTT	CASSFVTSGGSTDTQYF
TRBV5-1	-	-	TRBJ2-3	TGCGCCAGCAGCTTGAGGGAGAGCACAGATACGCAGTATTTT	CASSLRESTDTQYF
TRBV29-1	TRBD1	-	TRBJ2-7	TGCAGCGTTTCCGGACAGGCTGTGTCCTACGAGCAGTACTTC	CSVSGQAVSYEQYF
TRBV6-5	-	-	TRBJ1-2	TGTGCCAGCAGTTACCGGGACACGAACTATGGCTACACCTTC	CASSYRDTNYGYTF
TRBV28	-	-	TRBJ1-2	TGTGCCAGCAGTCCGGGACATCCGGCAATGGGTAACTATGGCTACACCTTC	CASSPGHPAMGNYGYTF
TRBV5-1	TRBD1	-	TRBJ2-3	TGCGCCAGCAGCCCCCAACAGGGACAGGGGACAGATACGCAGTATTTT	CASSPQQGQGTDTQYF
TRBV5-6	TRBD1	-	TRBJ1-5	TGTGCCAGCAGCTTGAAACCGGGACAGGGGAAATATAGCAATCAGCCCCAGCATTTT	CASSLKPGQGKYSNQPQHF
TRBV6-5	-	-	TRBJ2-5	TGTGCCAGCAGTTCCCGGGGATACCAAGAGACCCAGTACTTC	CASSSRGYQETQYF
TRBV10-3	TRBD2	-	TRBJ2-1	TGTGCCATCAGACCCGCTGGCGGGAGGGCTATGAATGAGCAGTTCTTC	CAIRPAGGRAMNEQFF
TRBV5-1	TRBD1	-	TRBJ1-2	TGCGCCAGCAGCTCACCTACAGGGGGCCTGAATAGTCGCTCTGGCTACACCTTC	CASSSPTGGLNSRSGYTF
TRBV7-9	TRBD2	-	TRBJ2-1	TGTGCCAGCAGGCCTGGGACTAGCTTCTACAATGAGCAGTTCTTC	CASRPGTSFYNEQFF
TRBV7-2	TRBD1	-	TRBJ1-4	TGTGCCAGCAGCATACCGGGACAGGCTGAAAAACTGTTTTTT	CASSIPGQAEKLFF
TRBV11-3	TRBD2	once	TRBJ2-1	TGTGCCAGCAGCTTAGGGGCTAGCGGGAGAGATGAGCAGTTCTTC	CASSLGASGRDEQFF
TRBV5-1	TRBD1	-	TRBJ2-3	TGCGCCAGCAGCTCCTTACCCCAGGGGGCGCTGGGCACAGATACGCAGTATTTT	CASSSLPQGALGTDTQYF
TRBV7-2	TRBD1	-	TRBJ2-5	TGTGCCAGCAGCTTCTATCAGGGGGCGCGCGCCCAGTACTTC	CASSFYQGARAQYF
TRBV13	-	-	TRBJ1-4	TGTGCCAGCAGCTTGATGGCAGTTGGTTCAACTAATGAAAAACTGTTTTTT	CASSLMAVGSTNEKLFF
TRBV7-2	TRBD1	-	TRBJ1-2	TGTGCCAGCAGCCAAAACAGGGGCCCCTACTATGGCTACACCTTC	CASSQNRGPYYGYTF
TRBV6-1	-	-	TRBJ1-5	TGTGCCAGCAGTCTGTCTTATAGCAATCAGCCCCAGCATTTT	CASSLSYSNQPQHF
TRBV19	TRBD1	-	TRBJ1-2	TGTGCCACTCGACAGGGTCCAGCCTATGGCTACACCTTC	CATRQGPAYGYTF
TRBV2	-	-	TRBJ1-4	TGTGCCAGCAGAGCGGGAGGTGAAAAACTGTTTTTT	CASRAGGEKLFF
TRBV5-6	-	-	TRBJ1-1	TGTGCCAGCAGCTTGCCAGGGGTAATGAACACTGAAGCTTTCTTT	CASSLPGVMNTEAFF
TRBV29-1	-	-	TRBJ2-7	TGCAGCGCCGGGGGTCGAGGACAGGACTACGAGCAGTACTTC	CSAGGRGQDYEQYF
TRBV18	TRBD1	-	TRBJ1-1	TGTGCCAGCTCACCAACCGGGACAGGGATCGACACTGAAGCTTTCTTT	CASSPTGTGIDTEAFF